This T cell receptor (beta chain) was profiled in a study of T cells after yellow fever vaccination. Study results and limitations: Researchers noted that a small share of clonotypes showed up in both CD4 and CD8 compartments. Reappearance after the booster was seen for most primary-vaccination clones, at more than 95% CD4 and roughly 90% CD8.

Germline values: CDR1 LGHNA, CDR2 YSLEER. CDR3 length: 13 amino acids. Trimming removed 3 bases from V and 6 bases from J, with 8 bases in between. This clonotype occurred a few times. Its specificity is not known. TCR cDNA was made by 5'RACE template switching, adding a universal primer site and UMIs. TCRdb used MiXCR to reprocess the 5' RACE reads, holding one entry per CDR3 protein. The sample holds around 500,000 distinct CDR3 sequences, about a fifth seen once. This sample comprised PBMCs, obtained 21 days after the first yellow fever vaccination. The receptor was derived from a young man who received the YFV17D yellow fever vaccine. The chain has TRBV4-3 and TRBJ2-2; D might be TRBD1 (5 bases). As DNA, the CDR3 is TGCGCCAGCAGCCATCAGGGTTCCGGGGAGCTGTTTTTT. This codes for CASSHQGSGELFF.